Listed here is a single T cell receptor (beta chain). This entry belongs to a study of control samples from healthy donors and cancer patients. Here immunoSEQ multiplex PCR was the method, and the copy in TCRdb shows in-frame clones only, minus some. The data contain more than 70,000 clones, approximately 90% of them singletons. V dropped 6 bases and J dropped 0 bases, with 19 bases sitting between them. CDR3 length equals 17 residues. Germline assignment: CDR1 LNHDA and CDR2 SQIVND (reference sequence). The sample was blood. The source is a woman under 40 in good health. The chain has TRBV19 and TRBJ2-3; perhaps TRBD2 as D (6 bases). In nucleotides, the CDR3 is TGTGCCAGTAGCCTAAGGGGAGGTAGCACTAGCACAGATACGCAGTATTTT. Its protein is CASSLRGGSTSTDTQYF.